Listed below are T cell receptor beta chains from one sample, sequenced in a study of control samples from healthy donors and cancer patients. This table comes from immunoSEQ multiplex PCR, and its TCRdb copy is limited to in-frame clones, with some not included. Of tens of thousands of clones listed, around 85% are singletons. The material sequenced was PBMCs. The receptors shown here come from a man aged 65 to 85 with lung cancer. CDR3s include the opening cysteine and the closing phenylalanine or tryptophan. D genes are given only for firm matches. Rows give clone size only sometimes, using once, few, many, or a class for an expanded clone.

d_gene	len	v_gene	j_gene	abundance	CDR3aa	CDR3nt
.	16	TRBV5-6	TRBJ1-5	.	CASSLGASYSNQPQHF	TGTGCCAGCAGCTTGGGGGCCAGCTATAGCAATCAGCCCCAGCATTTT
.	12	TRBV30	TRBJ1-1	.	CAWSVSDTEAFF	TGTGCCTGGAGTGTCAGTGACACTGAAGCTTTCTTT
.	13	TRBV12-2	TRBJ2-7	.	CASRLSGTYEQYF	TGTGCAAGTCGCCTCTCAGGGACCTACGAGCAGTACTTC
TRBD1	18	TRBV6-6	TRBJ1-5	.	CASSRTGTEVYSNQPQHF	TGTGCCAGCAGCCGAACCGGGACAGAAGTGTATAGCAATCAGCCCCAGCATTTT
.	14	TRBV2	TRBJ2-1	few	CASSGTAPGNEQFF	TGTGCCAGCAGTGGGACAGCCCCCGGCAATGAGCAGTTCTTC
.	17	TRBV27	TRBJ1-6	.	CASSFTPARGRQEPLHF	TGTGCCAGCAGTTTCACACCGGCAAGGGGCCGGCAGGAGCCCCTCCACTTT
TRBD1	15	TRBV7-9	TRBJ2-7	.	CASSLEGTGANEQYF	TGTGCCAGCAGCTTAGAAGGGACAGGGGCCAACGAGCAGTACTTC
TRBD1	17	TRBV5-1	TRBJ2-7	.	CASSLAGDRVSPYEQYF	TGCGCCAGCAGCTTGGCGGGGGACAGGGTCTCTCCCTACGAGCAGTACTTC
.	14	TRBV6-5	TRBJ2-7	once	CASSSTAGSYEQYF	TGTGCCAGCAGTTCCACCGCGGGGAGCTACGAGCAGTACTTC
.	13	TRBV1	TRBJ2-7	.	CTSSLLFMRQWYF	TGCACCAGCAGCCTCTTATTCATGAGACAGTGGTACTTC
TRBD2	15	TRBV5-6	TRBJ2-3	.	CASSGLADSTDTQYF	TGTGCCAGCAGCGGACTAGCGGATAGCACAGATACGCAGTATTTT
.	13	TRBV7-3	TRBJ2-5	.	CASSLMRAETQYF	TGTGCCAGCAGCTTAATGCGGGCAGAGACCCAGTACTTC
TRBD2	14	TRBV27	TRBJ2-3	.	CASRPGTSTDTQYF	TGTGCCAGCCGTCCCGGGACTAGTACAGATACGCAGTATTTT
.	12	TRBV7-2	TRBJ2-1	.	CASSLRLEGQFF	TGTGCCAGCAGCTTACGGCTAGAGGGGCAGTTCTTC
.	15	TRBV6-4	TRBJ2-3	.	CASSDSGGVGDTQYF	TGTGCCAGCAGTGACTCGGGGGGTGTCGGAGATACGCAGTATTTT
.	13	TRBV2	TRBJ2-7	.	CASSFGLTYEQYF	TGTGCCAGCAGCTTCGGCTTGACCTACGAGCAGTACTTC
.	12	TRBV6-2/TRBV6-3	TRBJ2-7	few	CASSYSGPEQYF	TGTGCCAGCAGTTACTCGGGGCCCGAGCAGTACTTC
.	13	TRBV19	TRBJ1-5	once	CASSKRDNQPQHF	TGTGCCAGTAGCAAACGGGACAATCAGCCCCAGCATTTT
.	22	TRBV24-1	TRBJ1-6	.	CATSDLPPPTVYSLLGNSPLHF	TGTGCCACCAGTGATTTGCCCCCCCCGACAGTTTATAGTCTATTAGGAAATTCACCCCTCCACTTT
.	16	TRBV28	TRBJ1-5	.	CASSLLKTFPHQPQHF	TGTGCCAGCAGTTTACTGAAAACCTTCCCCCATCAGCCCCAGCATTTT
.	17	TRBV7-2	TRBJ1-3	.	CASSLKRADFSGNTIYF	TGTGCCAGCAGCTTAAAAAGGGCAGATTTCTCTGGAAACACCATATATTTT
.	14	TRBV29-1	TRBJ1-4	.	CSAGEGAGNEKLFF	TGCAGCGCCGGAGAGGGTGCTGGTAATGAAAAACTGTTTTTT
.	14	TRBV10-2	TRBJ2-2	.	CASRPGVTAGELFF	TGCGCCAGCAGGCCAGGGGTTACAGCCGGGGAGCTGTTTTTT
.	16	TRBV9	TRBJ2-7	.	CASSVGKPGTVYEQYF	TGTGCCAGCAGCGTAGGGAAACCCGGGACGGTTTACGAGCAGTACTTC
.	15	TRBV28	TRBJ2-1	once	CASSLPSVSGGEQFF	TGTGCCAGCAGTTTACCCTCAGTAAGTGGCGGTGAGCAGTTCTTC
.	12	TRBV2	TRBJ1-1	.	CASNKGSTEAFF	TGTGCCAGCAATAAGGGGAGCACTGAAGCTTTCTTT
.	16	TRBV19	TRBJ2-7	.	CASSRANREVGAEQYF	TGTGCCAGTAGCCGAGCTAACAGGGAAGTTGGGGCCGAGCAGTACTTC
.	12	TRBV28	TRBJ1-2	.	CASSLGVEGYTF	TGTGCCAGCAGTTTGGGGGTGGAAGGCTACACCTTC
.	15	TRBV28	TRBJ2-7	.	CASSLGEGGTYEQYF	TGTGCCAGCAGTTTGGGGGAAGGTGGGACCTACGAGCAGTACTTC
.	15	TRBV9	TRBJ2-6	.	CASSPRQGGANVLTF	TGTGCCAGCAGCCCCAGGCAAGGGGGGGCCAACGTCCTGACTTTC
TRBD1	15	TRBV7-8	TRBJ2-7	.	CASSRTGGRTYEQYF	TGTGCCAGCAGCCGGACAGGGGGCCGGACCTACGAGCAGTACTTC